This TCR beta chain originates from a study of blood T cell repertoires in COVID-19 (TCRdb year 2020). With respect to the entire study: The collaborator samples originated in the United States, Italy and Spain and spanned the acute and convalescent phases of COVID-19. Sample metadata almost always included a de-identified subject ID, COVID-19 status, age in years and sex. The prospective study material was composed of cDNA or gDNA derived from T cells, B-cell-depleted T cells, or PBMCs. The dataset comprised deeply sampled blood TCRbeta repertoires from subjects exposed to, actively infected with, or recovered from COVID-19. The repertoires were made available in a free public database intended to serve as a resource for research on the immune response to SARS-CoV-2. HLA class I and class II types, where available, came from metadata supplied by the sample provider rather than from assay-based typing. Samples came from the ongoing ImmuneRACE study (first 160 participants) plus 1,254 subjects from 6 global collaborators. The study at large found these results: How much clinical and demographic metadata was included differed by source and by participant, and the metadata was provided uncurated.

Collaborating institutions collected whole blood in K2EDTA tubes following their own protocols. Collaborator samples were shipped for TCRbeta analysis as frozen whole blood, isolated PBMCs, or DNA extracted from either sample type. The germline V gene (reference sequence) sets CDR1 to LNHDA and CDR2 to SQIVND. The CDR3 runs 15 amino acids, cysteine and phenylalanine included. Just CDR3 DNA is preserved here, 45 bases in frame from base 1. V drops 3 bases and J drops 3 bases, leaving 14 bases in between. The immunoSEQ Assay, a bias-controlled multiplex PCR, was used to amplify TCRbeta CDR3 regions from genomic DNA. In the source study's methods: The number of nucleated cells in each sample was estimated from the amplification of reference gene primers within the assay. Sequence reads were collapsed and filtered to measure the absolute abundance of every unique TCRbeta CDR3 rearrangement. For each sample, productive Simpson clonality was calculated as the square root of Simpson's diversity index across productive rearrangements. TCRdb carries this immuneACCESS record with in-frame sequences only. Its versions omit some clonotypes, under half of them owing to an unresolved V gene in the studies checked, with the rest unexplained. V, J and clone size are those of that table, while D and trimming were read from the DNA. A total of over 100,000 clones appear in this sample, under 90% of them only once. The ten top clones hold 12% of the sample.

Turning to this clone: No cognate antigen has been identified for it. Base qualities are missing; no much larger clone stands one base away.

The V gene is TRBV19 and the J gene is TRBJ1-1; the D gene lacks a confident call. Sequenced: peripheral blood. This TCR was sampled from an older woman with acute or convalescent COVID-19. The encoded CDR3 is CASSITLGVDTEAFF. The DNA sequence is given as TGTGCCAGTAGTATTACACTGGGAGTGGACACTGAAGCTTTCTTT.